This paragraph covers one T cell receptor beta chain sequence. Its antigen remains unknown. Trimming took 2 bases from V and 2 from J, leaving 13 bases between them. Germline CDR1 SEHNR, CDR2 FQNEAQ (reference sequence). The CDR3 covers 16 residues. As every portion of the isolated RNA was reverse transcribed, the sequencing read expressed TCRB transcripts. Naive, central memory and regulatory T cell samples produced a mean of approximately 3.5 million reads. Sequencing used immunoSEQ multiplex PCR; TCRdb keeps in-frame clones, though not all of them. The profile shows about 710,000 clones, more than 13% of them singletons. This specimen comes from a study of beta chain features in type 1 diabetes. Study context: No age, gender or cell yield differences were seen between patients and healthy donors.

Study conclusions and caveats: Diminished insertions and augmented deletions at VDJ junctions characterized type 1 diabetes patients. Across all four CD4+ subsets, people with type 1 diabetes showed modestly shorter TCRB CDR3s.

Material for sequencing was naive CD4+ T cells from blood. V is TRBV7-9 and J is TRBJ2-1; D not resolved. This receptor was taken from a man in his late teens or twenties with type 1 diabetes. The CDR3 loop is CASSLPRPRAYNEQFF. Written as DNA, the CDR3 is TGTGCCAGCAGCTTACCGCGGCCCCGGGCCTACAATGAGCAGTTCTTC.